The 9 T cell receptor beta chains in this list originate from one sample, sequenced in a study of T cell responses to AZD1222 COVID-19 vaccine. Data came from immunoSEQ multiplex PCR; TCRdb stores just in-frame clones and leaves some out. This table holds more than 90,000 clones, roughly 86% found once. This specimen consisted of peripheral blood, obtained 28 days after the second AZD1222 dose. Source of these receptors: an adult who received the AZD1222 COVID-19 vaccine.

This sequence joins TRBV5-4 and TRBJ2-5, with 9 bases aligning to TRBD1. The germline CDR1 and CDR2 sequences are SGHNT and YYREEE (reference sequence). The CDR3 has 18 amino acids. V trimming: 4 bases; J trimming: 5 bases; junction bases outside the gene matches: 18. This CDR3 reads CASSLPLGQGRGRETQYF. The CDR3 DNA reads as TGTGCCAGCAGCCTCCCATTGGGACAGGGCAGAGGGAGGGAGACCCAGTACTTC. Supplemented by reference TRBV5-4 and TRBJ2-5, the full variable domain reads ETGVTQSPTHLIKTRGQQVTLRCSSQSGHNTVSWYQQALGQGPQFIFQYYREEENGRGNFPPRFSGLQFPNYSSELNVNALELDDSALYLCASSLPLGQGRGRETQYFGPGTRLLVL.

This clone was picked up one time. The rearrangement uses TRBV27 and TRBJ2-3, with 13 bases lining up with TRBD2. Germline-derived CDR1 and CDR2 are MNHEY and SMNVEV (reference sequence). The trim removed 6 bases at V and 4 bases at J, leaving 7 bases unmatched. The CDR3 runs to 16 residues. The CDR3 loop is CASSLRTSGGPDTQYF. Here the CDR3 DNA reads TGTGCCAGCAGCCTGAGGACTAGCGGGGGTCCAGATACGCAGTATTTT.

The V gene is TRBV28, the J gene TRBJ1-2, with a tentative D call TRBD1 (6 bases). The CDR3 has 14 residues. Germline loops: CDR1 MDHEN, CDR2 SYDVKM. V was trimmed by 3 bases and J by 8 bases, leaving 16 bases between them. For the CDR3, the DNA is TGTGCCAGCAGTTTGCACAGGGCCGGGGGGGGCTACACCTTC. Translated, it gives CASSLHRAGGGYTF.

This clone was counted only a few times. V gene TRBV28 combines with J gene TRBJ1-6; TRBD1 aligns across 9 bases. Germline CDR1 MDHEN, CDR2 SYDVKM. V lost 7 bases to trimming and J lost 8 bases; unmatched junction nucleotides: 6. The CDR3 sequence is 14 residues long. The DNA of the CDR3 is TGTGCCAGCATTCCGGGACAGGGCGATTCACCCCTCCACTTT. This codes for CASIPGQGDSPLHF.

The V and J genes are TRBV7-2 and TRBJ1-2, with 8 bases aligning to TRBD1. The CDR3 covers 15 residues. Germline values: CDR1 SGHTA, CDR2 FQGNSA. V shed 5 bases and J 8 bases; nucleotides not matched to a gene: 13. CDR3 sequence reads: CASSLDRGRSDGYTF. CDR3 DNA: TGTGCCAGCAGCCTAGACAGGGGAAGGTCGGACGGCTACACCTTC.

In its sample, this clone was seen once. At one end, the junction sequence differs from germline, possibly due to a read error. The chain recombines TRBV10-1 with TRBJ1-3; no definite D call. Germline-derived CDR1 and CDR2 are WNHNN and SYGVQD (reference sequence). The CDR3 consists of 10 residues. This chain's CDR3 is CASRPRRSDF. CDR3 DNA: TGCGCCAGCAGACCCCGCAGGTCGGATTTT.

As DNA, the CDR3 is TGCGCCAGCAGCTTGGTAACAGGGTTCTCATTTGAGCAGTACTTC. This codes for CASSLVTGFSFEQYF. The chain combines TRBV5-1 with TRBJ2-7, with a tentative D call TRBD1 (6 bases). Per the germline V gene, CDR1 is SGHRS and CDR2 is YFSETQ. V lost 0 bases and J 7 bases, leaving 17 bases between the germline ends. This CDR3 is built from 15 residues.

The V gene is TRBV19, the J gene TRBJ1-6; D gene ambiguous. CDR3 length: 14 residues. V lost 7 bases to trimming and J lost 3 bases, with 10 bases between them. The V gene's germline CDR1 is LNHDA and CDR2 SQIVND (reference sequence). Here the CDR3 reads CASTLSVYNSPLHF. CDR3 in DNA: TGTGCCAGTACCCTGTCCGTCTATAATTCACCCCTCCACTTT.

This chain links TRBV10-3 with TRBJ2-3; 8 positions match TRBD2. There are 15 residues in the CDR3. Trimming removed 2 bases from V and 2 bases from J; junction bases left unmatched: 3. Germline values: CDR1 ENHRY, CDR2 SYGVKD. CDR3 in amino acids: CAISEIAGNTDTQYF. The CDR3 DNA follows: TGTGCCATCAGTGAGATAGCGGGGAACACAGATACGCAGTATTTT.